The rows below give T cell receptor beta chains drawn from one sample of a study of spatial heterogeneity in lung cancer. TCRdb re-called the 5' RACE reads with MiXCR, one entry per CDR3 protein. The sample lists some 3,500 distinct CDR3 sequences, around a quarter seen once, with around 25% in the top ten. The material sequenced was lung tumor tissue, taken at surgery. These TCRs come from a male donor with early-stage non-small cell lung cancer. CDR3s include the opening cysteine and the closing phenylalanine or tryptophan. A D gene is named only where the DNA matches it firmly. A row's size may be missing; if present it is once, few, many or a size class.

. | . | TRBJ2-3 | TRBV28 | TGTGCCAGCAGTTTATGGCGGAGCACAGATACGCAGTATTTT | CASSLWRSTDTQYF
. | . | TRBJ2-5 | TRBV11-2 | TGTGCCAGTTCCAGGGCCCCTGGAGAGACCCAGTACTTC | CASSRAPGETQYF
medium-sized | . | TRBJ1-1 | TRBV29-1 | TGCAGCGTTTCAGGAGTTGAAGCTTTCTTT | CSVSGVEAFF
. | . | TRBJ2-5 | TRBV20-1 | TGCAGTGCTCACCGGGGCCAAGAGACCCAGTACTTC | CSAHRGQETQYF
medium-sized | . | TRBJ1-3 | TRBV3-1 | TGTGCCAGCAGCAACGGGGGGCCAAGGGGAAGCACTGGAAACACCATATATTTT | CASSNGGPRGSTGNTIYF
medium-sized | TRBD1 | TRBJ2-2 | TRBV12-3/TRBV12-4 | TGTGCCAGCAGTTTTCTGACAGGGACCACCGGGGAGCTGTTTTTT | CASSFLTGTTGELFF
medium-sized | . | TRBJ2-2 | TRBV29-1 | TGCAGCGTTGAAGGATCTGGGGGCGGAGGCACCGGGGAGCTGTTTTTT | CSVEGSGGGGTGELFF
few | . | TRBJ2-7 | TRBV18 | TGTGCCAGCTCACCCCCGGGGAAATACTACGAGCAGTACTTC | CASSPPGKYYEQYF
few | . | TRBJ2-7 | TRBV18 | TGTGCCAGCTCACCAGCGGCAGGTTCCTCCTACGAGCAGTACTTC | CASSPAAGSSYEQYF
medium-sized | . | TRBJ2-7 | TRBV5-1 | TGCGCCAGCAGCTTGGGGTACTACGAGCAGTACTTC | CASSLGYYEQYF
many | . | TRBJ1-2 | TRBV29-1 | TGCAGCGTGTACCGGGACGATTCCTATGGCTACACCTTC | CSVYRDDSYGYTF
few | . | TRBJ2-5 | TRBV3-1 | TGTGCCAGCAGACAAGGAAACGCGTGGGGAGAGACCCAGTACTTC | CASRQGNAWGETQYF
medium-sized | TRBD1 | TRBJ1-2 | TRBV29-1 | TGCAGCGTTGAAAAGGGACAGGGACTCGACTATGGCTACACCTTC | CSVEKGQGLDYGYTF
medium-sized | . | TRBJ2-5 | TRBV3-1 | TGTGCCAGCAGCCAAGGTGTGGGCCGGGAGACCCAGTACTTC | CASSQGVGRETQYF
. | . | TRBJ2-1 | TRBV4-2 | TGTGCCAGCAGCCAGAGACTAGTGCCCTACAATGAGCAGTTCTTC | CASSQRLVPYNEQFF
. | TRBD1 | TRBJ1-5 | TRBV24-1 | TGTGCCACCAGCTCAGGGGGTAGGCCCCAGCATTTT | CATSSGGRPQHF
medium-sized | . | TRBJ1-2 | TRBV5-1 | TGCGCCAGCAGCTTGGGTGACGCCGATAGGTATGGCTACACCTTC | CASSLGDADRYGYTF
. | . | TRBJ2-4 | TRBV21-1 | TGTGCCAGCAGCAAAGAGGGGGAGACTGTAGCCAAAAACATTCAGTACTTC | CASSKEGETVAKNIQYF
many | . | TRBJ2-5 | TRBV7-6 | TGTGCCAGCAGCGGGACGCTCCAAGAGACCCAGTACTTC | CASSGTLQETQYF
medium-sized | . | TRBJ2-1 | TRBV5-1 | TGCGCCAGCAGCTTTTCAGTTTCCTCCTACAATGAGCAGTTCTTC | CASSFSVSSYNEQFF
medium-sized | . | TRBJ1-3 | TRBV14 | TGTGCCAGCAGCCCCACGTGGGCAGTCTCTGGAAACACCATATATTTT | CASSPTWAVSGNTIYF
few | TRBD1 | TRBJ2-2 | TRBV10-3 | TGTGCCATCAGAGACAGGGGGCGCGACACCGGGGAGCTGTTTTTT | CAIRDRGRDTGELFF
medium-sized | TRBD1 | TRBJ2-7 | TRBV28 | TGTGCCAGCAGTTTAAGAGACAGGGGCTCCCTGGGCCACGAGCAGTACTTC | CASSLRDRGSLGHEQYF
. | . | TRBJ2-3 | TRBV12-3/TRBV12-4 | TGTGCCAGCAGTAAATGGGGGATTCGGGTGGCAGATACGCAGTATTTT | CASSKWGIRVADTQYF
medium-sized | . | TRBJ2-3 | TRBV2 | TGTGCCAGCAGTCCGGGCCCCCTTGGAAATACGCAGTATTTT | CASSPGPLGNTQYF
large | TRBD1 | TRBJ1-5 | TRBV19 | TGTGCCAGTAGTCCCCAGGACAGGGGTAGCAATCAGCCCCAGCATTTT | CASSPQDRGSNQPQHF
. | TRBD1 | TRBJ2-5 | TRBV9 | TGTGCCAGCAGCGCCGGGACAGCAGAGACCCAGTACTTC | CASSAGTAETQYF
. | . | TRBJ2-3 | TRBV4-1 | TGCGCCAGCAGTCCGATCGACACAGATACGCAGTATTTT | CASSPIDTDTQYF
. | . | TRBJ2-1 | TRBV7-2 | TGTGCCAGCAGCAATATACGGGAGCAGTTCTTC | CASSNIREQFF
. | TRBD2 | TRBJ2-1 | TRBV11-1 | TGTGCCAGCAGCCTGCATAGCGGGACTTACAATGAGCAGTTCTTC | CASSLHSGTYNEQFF
medium-sized | TRBD1 | TRBJ2-7 | TRBV29-1 | TGCAGCGTTGTAGCCAGGGACAGGGGGCACGAGCAGTACTTC | CSVVARDRGHEQYF
medium-sized | TRBD1 | TRBJ1-5 | TRBV4-1 | TGCGCCAGCAGCCCCGGGACAGGGCCGTATCAGCCCCAGCATTTT | CASSPGTGPYQPQHF
. | TRBD2 | TRBJ2-3 | TRBV18 | TGTGCCAGCTCACCCCGCGGACTAGCGGGGACGAAAAGCACAGATACGCAGTATTTT | CASSPRGLAGTKSTDTQYF